This is a list of T cell receptor beta chains from one sample in a study of technical replicates of blood from several donors. TCRdb keeps only in-frame clones here, not all; method: immunoSEQ multiplex PCR. The sample yields roughly 50,000 clones, about 94% seen once. Specimen: PBMCs. The receptors come from a human donor in good health. Some clones in this sample may be carry-over from other donors' samples. The CDR3 runs from the conserved cysteine through the conserved F or W. D genes are given only for firm matches. The listing skips clone size in some rows; elsewhere it reads once, few, many or a size class.

V,J,size,D,DNA,CDR3
TRBV10-3,TRBJ2-5,NA,NA,TGTGCCATCAGTGAGTTGCAAGGGAGGTGGGAGACCCAGTACTTC,CAISELQGRWETQYF
TRBV9,TRBJ1-5,NA,NA,TGTGCCAGCAGCCCCCAGGGTGACAATCAGCCCCAGCATTTT,CASSPQGDNQPQHF
TRBV6-1,TRBJ2-7,NA,NA,TGTGCCAGCAGTGAAGGGGACTTCTCCTACGAGCAGTACTTC,CASSEGDFSYEQYF
TRBV5-1,TRBJ2-7,few,TRBD2,TGCGCCAGCAGCTTGGTGGGACTAGGGGGGAGCGAGCAGTACTTC,CASSLVGLGGSEQYF
TRBV19,TRBJ1-5,NA,TRBD1,TGTGCCAGTAGTATAACGACAGGGGTCCGTCAGCCCCAGCATTTT,CASSITTGVRQPQHF
TRBV11-2,TRBJ1-1,NA,NA,TGTGCCAGCAGTTTTACGACGGGGAACACTGAAGCTTTCTTT,CASSFTTGNTEAFF
TRBV18,TRBJ2-3,NA,TRBD2,TGTGCCAGCTCACCGCAGAGCGGGGGGGCGGATACGCAGTATTTT,CASSPQSGGADTQYF
TRBV5-1,TRBJ1-4,NA,NA,TGCGCCAGCAGCTTGGCTCCGGATGAAAAACTGTTTTTT,CASSLAPDEKLFF
TRBV6-1,TRBJ1-2,NA,NA,TGTGCCAGCAGGAAAGCGGGGGGGGACTATGGCTACACCTTC,CASRKAGGDYGYTF
TRBV11-2,TRBJ2-3,NA,TRBD1,TGTGCCAGCAGTTTCGACAGGGGAAGGGCAGATACGCAGTATTTT,CASSFDRGRADTQYF